This T cell receptor beta chain was identified in a study of technical replicates of blood from four donors. Clones were sequenced by immunoSEQ multiplex PCR, and TCRdb holds only the in-frame ones, with some missing. The sample includes over 85,000 clones, roughly 93% of them seen just once. The V gene lost 5 bases and the J gene lost 8 bases, with 18 bases spanning the gap. This CDR3 has 15 amino acids. Germline V lookup: CDR1 SEHNR, CDR2 FQNEAQ (reference sequence). This chain connects TRBV7-9 to TRBJ1-4, with no clear D. The TCR sequence derives from a human donor in good health. Sequencing was carried out using T cells isolated from PBMCs. The CDR3 loop reads CASSPPRGVGEKLFF. The CDR3 DNA reads TGTGCCAGCAGCCCTCCCCGCGGGGTTGGGGAAAAACTGTTTTTT. Combining the CDR3 with reference TRBV7-9 and TRBJ1-4 gives the whole variable domain DTGVSQNPRHKITKRGQNVTFRCDPISEHNRLYWYRQTLGQGPEFLTYFQNEAQLEKSRLLSDRFSAERPKGSFSTLEIQRTEQGDSAMYLCASSPPRGVGEKLFFGSGTQLSVL.